The rows below give T cell receptor beta chains drawn from one sample of a study of T cells after yellow fever vaccination. MiXCR was run by TCRdb on the 5' RACE reads, yielding one entry per CDR3 protein. This sample has around 500,000 distinct CDR3 sequences, with about a fifth found just once. Material: PBMCs, obtained around 3 weeks after the first yellow fever vaccination. The receptors were gathered from a man in his late teens or twenties who received the YFV17D yellow fever vaccine. CDR3s include the opening cysteine and the closing phenylalanine or tryptophan. A D gene is named only where the DNA matches it firmly. The size field is filled for only some rows; it gives once, few, many or a size class.

D	size	V	J	DNA	CDR3
NA	NA	TRBV23-1	TRBJ1-5	TGCGCCAGCAGTCCGATGGGGGGCTGGAGCAATCAGCCCCAGCATTTT	CASSPMGGWSNQPQHF
NA	NA	TRBV2	TRBJ2-5	TGTGCCAGCAGTGGGATCCCCCGGGAGACCCAGTACTTC	CASSGIPRETQYF
NA	few	TRBV6-1	TRBJ1-1	TGTGCCAGCAGTGCCAATCTTCGAGCCAACACTGAAGCTTTCTTT	CASSANLRANTEAFF
NA	few	TRBV5-1	TRBJ1-3	TGCGCCAGCAGCTTGGATCCCCGGGTAGGAAACACCATATATTTT	CASSLDPRVGNTIYF
NA	NA	TRBV6-1	TRBJ1-5	TGTGCCAGCAGGACTTCCGGGACCCATCAGCCCCAGCATTTT	CASRTSGTHQPQHF
NA	few	TRBV4-3	TRBJ2-5	TGCGCCAGCAGCCAGGAACCGAGGAATACCCAGTACTTC	CASSQEPRNTQYF
TRBD1	medium-sized	TRBV7-2	TRBJ1-1	TGTGCCAGCAGCTCCCCAGGGGGTACGGCAAGGAACACTGAAGCTTTCTTT	CASSSPGGTARNTEAFF
NA	few	TRBV27	TRBJ2-5	TGTGCCAGCAGTTTCCGGGACACCCAAGAGACCCAGTACTTC	CASSFRDTQETQYF
TRBD2	NA	TRBV25-1	TRBJ2-5	TGTGCCAGCAGTAGGGAACGGGGGGGCTTCGAGACCCAGTACTTC	CASSRERGGFETQYF
NA	few	TRBV3-1	TRBJ2-5	TGTGCCAGCAGCCAAGATTTCAACAGGCGGTCTAGGACCCAGTACTTC	CASSQDFNRRSRTQYF
NA	many	TRBV4-3	TRBJ2-6	TGCGCCAGCAGCCAAGAGAGGGCGGCTGGGGCCAACGTCCTGACTTTC	CASSQERAAGANVLTF
NA	NA	TRBV27	TRBJ1-1	TGTGCCAGCAGTTATAGTGAGGGCGGGTACACTGAAGCTTTCTTT	CASSYSEGGYTEAFF
NA	NA	TRBV9	TRBJ2-6	TGTGCCAGCAGTATACAGGGTAACGGGGCCAACGTCCTGACTTTC	CASSIQGNGANVLTF
NA	few	TRBV29-1	TRBJ2-2	TGCAGCGTTGAAGTAAATGGTAACACCGGGGAGCTGTTTTTT	CSVEVNGNTGELFF
NA	few	TRBV7-2	TRBJ1-5	TGTGCCAGCAGCTTACAACCGGTCAATCAGCCCCAGCATTTT	CASSLQPVNQPQHF
NA	NA	TRBV25-1	TRBJ2-3	TGTGCCAGCAGTGAAATGGTAGGCACAGATACGCAGTATTTT	CASSEMVGTDTQYF
NA	few	TRBV20-1	TRBJ2-5	TGCAGTGCCGCCCGCCGGGGCAAGCAAGAGACCCAGTACTTC	CSAARRGKQETQYF
TRBD2	few	TRBV29-1	TRBJ2-3	TGCAGCCACCCCGCCTGGGGGGGTCCGACAGATACGCAGTATTTT	CSHPAWGGPTDTQYF
TRBD2	NA	TRBV12-3/TRBV12-4	TRBJ2-2	TGTGCCAGCAGTAAAACTAGCGGGGGAAACACCGGGGAGCTGTTTTTT	CASSKTSGGNTGELFF
TRBD1	NA	TRBV3-1	TRBJ2-3	TGTGCCAGCAGCCCCGGACAGGGAGTTTCGATCACAGATACGCAGTATTTT	CASSPGQGVSITDTQYF
NA	few	TRBV5-1	TRBJ2-2	TGCGCCAGCAGCTTAGGAAGACTTACGAACACCGGGGAGCTGTTTTTT	CASSLGRLTNTGELFF
TRBD2	NA	TRBV7-9	TRBJ2-1	TGTGCCAGCAGCGGGGGGGATACCTACAATGAGCAGTTCTTC	CASSGGDTYNEQFF